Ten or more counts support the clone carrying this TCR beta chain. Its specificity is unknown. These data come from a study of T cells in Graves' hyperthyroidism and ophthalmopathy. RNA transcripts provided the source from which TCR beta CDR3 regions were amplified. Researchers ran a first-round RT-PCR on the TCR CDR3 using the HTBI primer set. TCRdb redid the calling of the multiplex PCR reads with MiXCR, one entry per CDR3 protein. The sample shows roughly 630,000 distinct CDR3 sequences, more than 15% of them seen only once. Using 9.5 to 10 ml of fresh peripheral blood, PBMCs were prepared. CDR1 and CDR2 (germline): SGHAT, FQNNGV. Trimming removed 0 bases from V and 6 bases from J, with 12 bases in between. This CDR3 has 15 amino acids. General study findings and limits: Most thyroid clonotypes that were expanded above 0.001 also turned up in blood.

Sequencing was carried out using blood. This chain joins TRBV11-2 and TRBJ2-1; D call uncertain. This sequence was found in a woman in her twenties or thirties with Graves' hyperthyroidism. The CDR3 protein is CASSLDSWAANEQFF. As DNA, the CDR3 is TGTGCCAGCAGCTTAGATAGCTGGGCCGCCAATGAGCAGTTCTTC. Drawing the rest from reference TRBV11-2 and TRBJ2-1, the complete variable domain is EAGVAQSPRYKIIEKRQSVAFWCNPISGHATLYWYQQILGQGPKLLIQFQNNGVVDDSQLPKDRFSAERLKGVDSTLKIQPAKLEDSAVYLCASSLDSWAANEQFFGPGTRLTVL.